The 19 T cell receptor beta chains listed next were all sequenced from one sample in a study of OX40 agonist ivuxolimab in advanced cancers. Only in-frame clones appear in the TCRdb table, and some are missing; sequencing was by immunoSEQ multiplex PCR. The sample holds about 25,000 clones, 86% seen once. The specimen was CD4+ or CD8+ T cells sorted from blood, collected in a trial of the OX40 agonist ivuxolimab. The source of these receptors is an adult with an advanced solid tumor such as melanoma, head and neck, liver or kidney cancer.

The genes are TRBV29-1 and TRBJ2-5, with TRBD1 matching over 10 bases. The J segment lost 5 bases and the V segment lost 3 bases, leaving 3 bases of the junction unmatched. The CDR3 is 13 residues long. Looked up from germline, CDR1 is SQVTM and CDR2 is ANQGSEA. CDR3 in amino acids: CSVDDRGLETQYF. The CDR3 DNA is TGCAGCGTTGACGACAGGGGGCTGGAGACCCAGTACTTC.

The chain recombines TRBV11-2 with TRBJ2-7; 8 nucleotides align to TRBD1. Germline values: CDR1 SGHAT, CDR2 FQNNGV. The CDR3 has 13 residues. J gave up 3 bases and V 5 bases, and 3 bases lay outside the gene matches. CDR3 loop: CASSRTGGYEQYF. CDR3 DNA: TGTGCCAGCAGCCGAACAGGGGGCTACGAGCAGTACTTC.

A few counts support this clone. This sequence joins TRBV7-9 and TRBJ2-7; no clear D gene. CDR1 is SEHNR, CDR2 FQNEAQ, per germline (reference sequence). This CDR3 spans 13 amino acids. The V end lost 3 bases, the J end lost 4 bases, and 10 bases lay between the germline ends. The CDR3 spells CASSFMSGYEQYF. The DNA for the CDR3 is TGTGCCAGCAGCTTTATGTCCGGTTACGAGCAGTACTTC.

The V and J genes are TRBV19 and TRBJ1-2; TRBD1 matches 9 bases. In germline, CDR1 is LNHDA, CDR2 SQIVND (reference sequence). V shed 2 bases, J shed 6 bases, and the junction held 7 bases outside the gene matches. The CDR3 extends over 15 amino acids. CDR3 loop: CASSIIRDRDHGYTF. CDR3 sequence (DNA): TGTGCCAGTAGTATAATCCGGGACAGGGATCATGGCTACACCTTC.

The chain is built from TRBV28 and TRBJ2-7; possible D gene TRBD2, 5 bases. Between the trimmed V and J ends, which lost 6 bases and 7 bases, there was a span of 19 bases. CDR1 MDHEN and CDR2 SYDVKM come from the germline V gene. CDR3 length equals 14 residues. The CDR3 nucleotides are TGTGCCAGCAGCCTCGGACGGGGTCTGTATGAGCAGTACTTC. Protein: CASSLGRGLYEQYF.

This chain uses TRBV7-9 with TRBJ2-1, with no clear D. Per the germline V gene, CDR1 is SEHNR and CDR2 is FQNEAQ (reference sequence). Trimming took off 4 bases at V and 6 bases at J, with 19 bases between the two ends. The CDR3 is 16 residues long. The CDR3 DNA reads TGTGCCAGCAGCTACGAATACGGCCGGAATGGCAATGAGCAGTTCTTC. Translating it yields CASSYEYGRNGNEQFF.

The rearrangement links TRBV27 to TRBJ2-7; the D gene is possibly TRBD1 (5 bases). The germline gives CDR1 MNHEY, CDR2 SMNVEV (reference sequence). Trimming removed 3 bases from V and 7 bases from J, with 13 bases in between. This CDR3 has 13 residues. The DNA for the CDR3 is TGTGCCAGCAGTTTTTTCAGGGTGGGGGAGCAGTACTTC. Translation gives CASSFFRVGEQYF.

V gene TRBV14 combines with J gene TRBJ2-3, with a tentative D call TRBD1 (5 bases). Germline loops: CDR1 SGHDN, CDR2 FVKESK. V shed 0 bases and J shed 2 bases, with 9 bases lying between them. This CDR3 has 15 residues. This CDR3 reads CASSQDLGHTDTQYF. In nucleotides, the CDR3 is TGTGCCAGCAGCCAAGATTTAGGACACACAGATACGCAGTATTTT.

The V gene is TRBV15, the J gene TRBJ2-7; D remains ambiguous. CDR3 size: 13 residues. Germline V gene sequence: CDR1 LNHNV, CDR2 YYDKDF (reference sequence). V was shortened by 0 bases and J by 5 bases, with 8 bases between the two germline ends. This CDR3 reads CATSREGGNEQYF. The CDR3 region has the DNA TGTGCCACCAGCAGAGAGGGTGGGAACGAGCAGTACTTC.

The CDR3 protein is CASSFIDSYNEQFF. The CDR3 bases are TGTGCCAGCAGCTTTATCGACTCCTACAATGAGCAGTTCTTC. The chain recombines TRBV6-5 with TRBJ2-1; no clear D. CDR3 size: 14 residues. From germline, CDR1 is MNHEY and CDR2 SVGAGI. Trimming shortened V by 6 bases and J by 0 bases, and 9 bases separated the two germline ends.

The J gene is TRBJ2-3, the V gene TRBV27, with a possible D match to TRBD2 (6 bases). The CDR3 has 14 residues. Germline CDR1 is MNHEY and CDR2 is SMNVEV (reference sequence). Trimming shortened V by 5 bases and J by 5 bases, and 14 bases separated the two germline ends. CDR3 coding DNA: TGTGCCAGCAGTATCTATCTGGGGGGAGATACGCAGTATTTT. Its translation is CASSIYLGGDTQYF.

This chain joins TRBV7-8 and TRBJ1-2; TRBD1 aligns across 9 bases. The trim removed 5 bases at V and 2 bases at J, leaving 6 bases unmatched. The length of the CDR3 is 15 residues. Germline V gene lookup returns CDR1 SGHVS and CDR2 FQNEAQ. The DNA for the CDR3 is TGTGCCAGCAGCCCAACCGGGACAGGGAACTATGGCTACACCTTC. It codes for CASSPTGTGNYGYTF. Full variable domain (outside the CDR3, taken from reference TRBV7-8 and TRBJ1-2): GAGVSQSPRYKVAKRGQDVALRCDPISGHVSLFWYQQALGQGPEFLTYFQNEAQLDKSGLPSDRFFAERPEGSVSTLKIQRTQQEDSAVYLCASSPTGTGNYGYTFGSGTRLTVV.

The chain carries TRBV4-3 and TRBJ2-7; maybe TRBD1 (6 bases). There are 15 residues in the CDR3. Deletions cut 0 bases from V and 3 bases from J, with 12 bases between. Germline CDR1 and CDR2: LGHNA and YSLEER. In DNA form, the CDR3 reads TGCGCCAGCAGCCAAGATCGGCAGGGGAGCTACGAGCAGTACTTC. Translation gives CASSQDRQGSYEQYF.

This clone was counted a few times. The rearrangement links TRBV9 to TRBJ1-4, with D tentatively TRBD1 (5 bases). The CDR3 covers 14 residues. The V end was cut by 3 bases, the J end by 3 bases, with 9 bases between. In germline, CDR1 is SGDLS, CDR2 YYNGEE. The chain's CDR3 is CASSEGTANEKLFF. CDR3 bases: TGTGCCAGCAGCGAGGGGACGGCTAATGAAAAACTGTTTTTT.

This chain connects TRBV4-1 to TRBJ2-1; TRBD2 is a possible D gene (5 bases). Germline CDR1 MGHRA, CDR2 YSYEKL. Trimming took 6 bases from V and 8 from J, leaving 20 bases between them. The CDR3 has 15 residues. This CDR3 is CASSLGLAHGDEQFF. The CDR3 DNA reads TGCGCCAGCAGTCTCGGACTCGCCCATGGAGATGAGCAGTTCTTC.

This chain links TRBV27 with TRBJ1-2; TRBD1 matches 7 bases. The CDR3 sequence is 16 residues long. V lost 5 bases, J lost 5 bases, and 14 bases stayed unmatched. Germline CDR1 reads MNHEY; CDR2 reads SMNVEV (reference sequence). CDR3 in amino acids: CASSPAYTGEGYGYTF. In DNA form, the CDR3 reads TGTGCCAGCAGTCCGGCATACACAGGGGAAGGTTATGGCTACACCTTC.

The J gene is TRBJ2-7, the V gene TRBV30; 10 bases are shared with TRBD1. The germline V gene encodes CDR1 GTSNPN and CDR2 SVGIG (reference sequence). The junction had 10 bases not matched to a gene; V was cut back by 2 bases and J by 6 bases. The CDR3 has 15 amino acids. CDR3 bases: TGTGCCTGGAGTACTCGGGACAGGGGAAGAGGCGAGCAGTACTTC. This encodes CAWSTRDRGRGEQYF. Supplemented by reference TRBV30 and TRBJ2-7, the full variable domain reads SQTIHQWPATLVQPVGSPLSLECTVEGTSNPNLYWYRQAAGRGLQLLFYSVGIGQISSEVPQNLSASRPQDRQFILSSKKLLLSDSGFYLCAWSTRDRGRGEQYFGPGTRLTVT.

The V call is TRBV11-2, the J call TRBJ1-2; 9 bases fit TRBD1. This CDR3 has 13 residues. Germline V CDR1 and CDR2: SGHAT, FQNNGV. J lost 6 bases, V lost 5 bases, and 4 bases had no gene match. The CDR3 region is CASSPGTGHGYTF. DNA for the CDR3: TGTGCCAGCAGCCCTGGGACAGGGCATGGCTACACCTTC.

The V gene is TRBV4-3, the J gene TRBJ2-7, with D unresolved. CDR1 LGHNA and CDR2 YSLEER come from the germline V gene. This CDR3 has 13 amino acids. V lost 2 bases, J lost 2 bases, and 7 bases lay in between. The chain's CDR3 is CASSQFRAYEQYF. The CDR3 bases are TGCGCCAGCAGCCAATTCCGGGCCTACGAGCAGTACTTC.